Only a few counts were recorded for the clone carrying this T cell receptor beta chain. These data originate in a study of identical twins. The V and J ends lost 0 bases and 0 bases respectively, with 15 bases between them. The germline gives CDR1 MNHEY, CDR2 SVGAGI. This CDR3 spans 18 amino acids. TCRdb fed the 5' RACE reads into MiXCR, producing one record per CDR3 protein. The sample lists 500,000 or so distinct CDR3 sequences; around an eighth were seen once. The sample was also linked to a second study, of yellow fever vaccine responses in identical twins.

Input material: CD4+ T cells sorted from blood. The clonotype was recovered from a young woman in good health. This chain connects TRBV6-5 to TRBJ2-1; D gene ambiguous. This CDR3 is CASSYSLLSDSSYNEQFF. For the CDR3, the DNA is TGTGCCAGCAGTTACTCTCTTCTGAGCGATAGCTCCTACAATGAGCAGTTCTTC.